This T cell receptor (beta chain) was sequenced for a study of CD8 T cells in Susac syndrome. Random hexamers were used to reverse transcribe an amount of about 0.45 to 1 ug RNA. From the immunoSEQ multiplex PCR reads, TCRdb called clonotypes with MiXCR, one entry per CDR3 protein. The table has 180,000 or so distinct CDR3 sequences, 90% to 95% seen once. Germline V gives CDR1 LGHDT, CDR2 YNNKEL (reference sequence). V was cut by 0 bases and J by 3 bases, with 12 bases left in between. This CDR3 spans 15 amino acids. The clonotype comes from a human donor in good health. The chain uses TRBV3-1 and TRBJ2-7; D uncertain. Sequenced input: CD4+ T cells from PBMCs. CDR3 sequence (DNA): TGTGCCAGCAGCCAAGATTCGTCCTTTGTCTACGAGCAGTACTTC. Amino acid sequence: CASSQDSSFVYEQYF.